This T cell receptor (beta chain) was recovered during a study of T cell responses to AZD1222 COVID-19 vaccine. General study points: Among spike-specific TCRs, nearly half reportedly target unmutated variant regions. The repertoires were collected only after the peak T cell response.

The V end was cut by 0 bases, the J end by 4 bases, with 7 bases between. The CDR3 runs to 13 residues. Germline CDR1 SGDLS, CDR2 YYNGEE. Generated by immunoSEQ multiplex PCR, the TCRdb table keeps only in-frame clones and is missing some. The sample has roughly 150,000 clones, about 90% seen once; the top ten hold around 3.6%. A remark on this clone: Its antigen is not known.

The sequence came from an adult in good health. The V and J genes are TRBV9 and TRBJ2-5; D is undetermined. Material: peripheral blood, obtained on day 0 of AZD1222 vaccination. The CDR3 region is CASSVESPETQYF. CDR3 in DNA: TGTGCCAGCAGCGTAGAGTCTCCAGAGACCCAGTACTTC.